This TCR beta chain was profiled in a study of response to subunit inactivated influenza vaccine. The study, taken as a whole, reports: That few new T cells are recruited by each seasonal influenza vaccination was the authors' suggestion.

One entry per CDR3 protein results from TCRdb running MiXCR on the RT-PCR reads. Of roughly 760,000 distinct CDR3 sequences listed, about 20% are singletons. V lost 7 bases and J lost 10; bases outside the gene matches: 10. Looked up from germline, CDR1 is ENHRY and CDR2 is SYGVKD. This CDR3 has 14 residues. As for this clonotype: Its antigen remains unidentified.

This TCR derives from a man aged 50 to 60 who received an inactivated influenza vaccine. The chain recombines TRBV10-3 with TRBJ2-1, with 10 bases matching TRBD2. Here the sequenced sample was PBMCs from blood, taken less than 6 days after vaccination. The CDR3 DNA reads as TGTGCCATCAAGGAGGCTAGCGGGAGTCGCGAGCAGTTCTTC. Translation: CAIKEASGSREQFF.